The 27 T cell receptor beta chains below all came from one sample that was sequenced in a study of shared clonotypes between healthy human individuals. Using immunoSEQ multiplex PCR, the repertoire was profiled, and TCRdb retains in-frame clones only, with some absent. The sample carries 1,400,000 or so clones, roughly 98.5% recorded once. Material: naive CD4+ T cells sorted from blood. Subset denoted: CD45RA+ positively selected. The receptors here all came from a man under 40 in good health.

V gene TRBV6-6 combines with J gene TRBJ1-2; D not certain. The V gene lost 6 bases and the J gene lost 1 base, with 6 bases spanning the gap. Germline V lookup: CDR1 MNHNY, CDR2 SVGAGI (reference sequence). CDR3 length equals 12 residues. The CDR3 is CASSPINYGYTF. CDR3 nucleotide sequence: TGTGCCAGCAGCCCCATTAACTATGGCTACACCTTC.

This chain joins TRBV19 and TRBJ2-2; D is possibly TRBD1 or TRBD2 (5 bases each). Germline V gene lookup returns CDR1 LNHDA and CDR2 SQIVND (reference sequence). The CDR3 extends over 16 amino acids. V was trimmed by 4 bases and J by 0 bases, leaving 12 bases between them. CDR3 bases: TGTGCCAGTAGTACCAGAGGGGCCGCGAACACCGGGGAGCTGTTTTTT. It translates to CASSTRGAANTGELFF.

The CDR3 protein is CASRARDRERYEQYF. In DNA form, the CDR3 reads TGTGCCAGCAGAGCCCGGGACAGGGAGAGGTACGAGCAGTACTTC. This chain links TRBV25-1 with TRBJ2-7; TRBD1 aligns across 9 bases. V was clipped by 6 bases and J by 4 bases; unmatched bases: 10. CDR1 is MGHDK, CDR2 SYGVNS, per germline. The CDR3 runs to 15 residues.

J is TRBJ2-7 and V is TRBV10-3; no firm D call. The germline V gene encodes CDR1 ENHRY and CDR2 SYGVKD. V gave up 5 bases and J gave up 0 bases, with 5 bases separating them. This CDR3 has 12 amino acids. CDR3 DNA sequence: TGTGCCATCAGTTCAACCTCCTACGAGCAGTACTTC. It encodes CAISSTSYEQYF.

Only one count was recorded for this clone. V usage is TRBV19 and J usage is TRBJ1-5; D unresolved. CDR1 and CDR2 from the germline V gene are LNHDA and SQIVND (reference sequence). This CDR3 comprises 15 residues. V shed 3 bases and J shed 7 bases, with 16 bases lying between them. As DNA, the CDR3 is TGTGCCAGTAGTATCGAGGATACGGTACAGCAGCCCCAGCATTTT. This encodes CASSIEDTVQQPQHF.

V usage is TRBV9 and J usage is TRBJ2-5; the D gene is possibly TRBD1 (6 bases). The CDR3 consists of 14 residues. The germline V and J ends were trimmed by 1 base and 5 bases, with 12 bases remaining between them. Looked up from germline, CDR1 is SGDLS and CDR2 is YYNGEE. The CDR3 nucleotides are TGTGCCAGCAGCGTACTGGAGAGGGGGGAGACCCAGTACTTC. This codes for CASSVLERGETQYF. Looking up the rest from reference TRBV9 and TRBJ2-5 gives the full variable domain: DSGVTQTPKHLITATGQRVTLRCSPRSGDLSVYWYQQSLDQGLQFLIQYYNGEERAKGNILERFSAQQFPDLHSELNLSSLELGDSALYFCASSVLERGETQYFGPGTRLLVL.

The rearrangement joins TRBV27 to TRBJ1-2, with D perhaps TRBD1 (5 bases). V was trimmed by 5 bases and J by 8 bases, leaving 12 bases between them. Germline lookup yields CDR1 MNHEY and CDR2 SMNVEV (reference sequence). The CDR3 is 12 amino acids. The DNA of the CDR3 is TGTGCCAGCAGTCCGTCAGGGAGCGGCTACACCTTC. Its translation: CASSPSGSGYTF.

This chain connects TRBV6-6 to TRBJ2-7; no reliable D call. Trimming took 5 bases from V and 3 from J, leaving 8 bases between them. The CDR3 loop spans 12 amino acids. Germline V gene lookup returns CDR1 MNHNY and CDR2 SVGAGI (reference sequence). CDR3 bases: TGTGCCAGCAGTGGACGGCTCTACGAGCAGTACTTC. Encoded protein: CASSGRLYEQYF.

The rearrangement joins TRBV5-1 to TRBJ2-5; either TRBD1 or TRBD2 may supply D (7 bases each). Trimming removed 1 base at V and 4 bases at J, with 14 bases between. This CDR3 has 15 residues. Germline V CDR1 and CDR2: SGHRS, YFSETQ. The CDR3 sequence: CASSLLGEGAETQYF. For the CDR3, the DNA is TGCGCCAGCAGCTTGTTGGGGGAGGGGGCAGAGACCCAGTACTTC.

The chain uses TRBV2 and TRBJ1-5, with unresolved D. Trimming removed 5 bases at V and 6 bases at J, with 11 bases between. Germline V CDR1 and CDR2: SNHLY, FYNNEI. CDR3 length equals 13 residues. This CDR3 reads CASSLDSFQPQHF. DNA of the CDR3: TGTGCCAGCAGTTTAGACTCCTTTCAGCCCCAGCATTTT.

As for this clone: The sample holds other DNA sequences that translate to the same CDR3. The chain recombines TRBV7-2 with TRBJ1-3; tentatively, D is TRBD1 (5 bases). V was clipped by 5 bases and J by 3 bases, with 8 bases between them. The CDR3 totals 13 residues. The germline V gene has CDR1 SGHTA and CDR2 FQGNSA. This CDR3 reads CASSPGGGNTIYF. The CDR3 nucleotides are TGTGCCAGCAGCCCTGGGGGTGGAAACACCATATATTTT.

J is TRBJ2-7 and V is TRBV6-4; D gene unclear. This CDR3 has 15 residues. The germline V gene encodes CDR1 MRHNA and CDR2 SNTAGT. Trimming cost V 5 bases and J 4 bases, with 18 bases left between them. The CDR3 DNA follows: TGTGCCAGCAGTTCGAATATGGGCCCCGGATACGAGCAGTACTTC. This encodes CASSSNMGPGYEQYF.

The chain employs TRBV9 and TRBJ2-7; a possible D gene is TRBD2 (5 bases). Looked up from germline, CDR1 is SGDLS and CDR2 is YYNGEE. CDR3 size: 21 residues. Trimming removed 4 bases from V and 3 bases from J, with 35 bases in between. CDR3 protein: CASSPRRAVWSGGLSVYEQYF. CDR3 nucleotides: TGTGCCAGCAGCCCACGTAGGGCGGTATGGTCTGGAGGCCTAAGTGTCTACGAGCAGTACTTC.

This clone was picked up one time. The chain is built from TRBV29-1 and TRBJ2-2; tentative D call: TRBD2 (7 bases). Germline V lookup: CDR1 SQVTM, CDR2 ANQGSEA. V lost 6 bases and J lost 0, with 14 bases in between. This CDR3 region has 15 residues. The CDR3 nucleotides read TGCAGCGTCAGGGAGGGGGGCCCGAACACCGGGGAGCTGTTTTTT. The encoded protein is CSVREGGPNTGELFF.

This clone occurred once. The chain joins TRBV27 to TRBJ2-3; possibly TRBD1 or TRBD2 for D (5 bases each). CDR1 and CDR2 (germline): MNHEY, SMNVEV (reference sequence). This CDR3 contains 14 residues. V was pared by 4 bases and J by 2 bases, with 10 bases between. The CDR3 protein is CASSWDASTDTQYF. The CDR3 region has the DNA TGTGCCAGCAGTTGGGACGCTTCCACAGATACGCAGTATTTT.

CDR3 loop: CASSQQGPFANTGELFF. The CDR3 nucleotides read TGTGCCAGCAGTCAACAAGGGCCCTTCGCGAACACCGGGGAGCTGTTTTTT. The gene calls are TRBV13 and TRBJ2-2; D is ambiguous. With 6 bases removed from V and 0 bases from J, the gap between germline ends came to 17 bases. This CDR3 contains 17 residues. Germline V gene data show CDR1 as PRHDT and CDR2 as FYEKMQ (reference sequence).

The gene calls are TRBV5-1 and TRBJ2-3, with TRBD2 matching 8 bases. Germline V gives CDR1 SGHRS, CDR2 YFSETQ. V lost 0 bases, J lost 2 bases, and 5 bases stayed unmatched. This CDR3 contains 16 residues. The CDR3 reads CASSLGSGGNTDTQYF. The CDR3 bases are TGCGCCAGCAGCTTGGGAAGCGGGGGCAACACAGATACGCAGTATTTT.

This sequence joins TRBV5-1 and TRBJ2-1, with TRBD2 identical over 7 bases. The ends lost 10 bases at V and 0 bases at J; junction bases unmatched: 7. CDR1 SGHRS and CDR2 YFSETQ come from the germline V gene. This CDR3 has 14 amino acids. CDR3 nucleotide sequence: TGCGCCGGCTCGGCTAGCGGCTCCTACAATGAGCAGTTCTTC. Amino acids: CAGSASGSYNEQFF.

With regard to this clone: The sample has other DNA sequences that encode this CDR3 too. V and J are TRBV7-2 and TRBJ2-1, with unresolved D. The CDR3 has 12 residues. Germline CDR1 reads SGHTA; CDR2 reads FQGNSA. Trimming took off 4 bases at V and 4 bases at J, with 5 bases between the two ends. The CDR3 region is CASSSRYNEQFF. CDR3 DNA: TGTGCCAGCAGCTCACGGTACAATGAGCAGTTCTTC.

The chain has TRBV7-2 and TRBJ2-5; D gene ambiguous. Germline lookup yields CDR1 SGHTA and CDR2 FQGNSA. CDR3 length: 14 residues. With 5 bases removed from V and 8 bases from J, the gap between germline ends came to 18 bases. CDR3 loop: CASSPHYNPPTQYF. The CDR3 nucleotides read TGTGCCAGCAGCCCACACTACAACCCCCCAACCCAGTACTTC. Combining the CDR3 with reference TRBV7-2 and TRBJ2-5 gives the whole variable domain GAGVSQSPSNKVTEKGKDVELRCDPISGHTALYWYRQSLGQGLEFLIYFQGNSAPDKSGLPSDRFSAERTGGSVSTLTIQRTQQEDSAVYLCASSPHYNPPTQYFGPGTRLLVL.

V and J are TRBV6-6 and TRBJ2-1; D possibly matches TRBD1 or TRBD2 (5 bases each). Germline loops: CDR1 MNHNY, CDR2 SVGAGI (reference sequence). The germline V and J ends were trimmed by 6 bases and 6 bases, with 15 bases remaining between them. The CDR3 is 14 residues long. CDR3 in DNA: TGTGCCAGCAGCTTGAGGGGCTCGAGCAATGAGCAGTTCTTC. Protein: CASSLRGSSNEQFF.

J is TRBJ1-2 and V is TRBV28; D remains ambiguous. This CDR3 contains 12 residues. V gave up 9 bases and J gave up 3 bases, with 11 bases separating them. CDR1 MDHEN and CDR2 SYDVKM come from the germline V gene. CDR3 sequence reads: CASAWGDYGYTF. The CDR3 bases are TGTGCCAGTGCCTGGGGAGACTATGGCTACACCTTC.

The rearrangement links TRBV13 to TRBJ2-3; TRBD2 matches 7 bases. The CDR3 is 15 amino acids. With V trimmed by 1 base and J by 1 base, 2 bases remained unmatched. Germline lookup yields CDR1 PRHDT and CDR2 FYEKMQ (reference sequence). The CDR3 protein is CASSLDTSGTDTQYF. The CDR3 coding sequence is TGTGCCAGCAGCTTAGACACTAGCGGCACAGATACGCAGTATTTT.

The rearrangement links TRBV4-1 to TRBJ2-5; no firm D call. The CDR3 consists of 14 residues. In germline, CDR1 is MGHRA, CDR2 YSYEKL. V shed 1 base and J shed 7 bases, with 13 bases lying between them. The CDR3 is CASSQARTLGTQYF. CDR3 sequence (DNA): TGCGCCAGCAGCCAAGCTAGGACCTTAGGGACCCAGTACTTC.

The CDR3 coding sequence is TGTGCCAGCAGTCCACAGGGGGCGCAGCCCCAGCATTTT. As protein: CASSPQGAQPQHF. This rearrangement joins TRBV6-6 to TRBJ1-5; 9 positions agree with TRBD1. V trimming: 5 bases; J trimming: 7 bases; junction bases outside the gene matches: 3. CDR3 length equals 13 residues. Germline V gene sequence: CDR1 MNHNY, CDR2 SVGAGI (reference sequence).

This sequence joins TRBV11-2 and TRBJ2-1; D may be TRBD2 (5 bases). Germline V gene data show CDR1 as SGHAT and CDR2 as FQNNGV. The CDR3 is 16 residues long. V lost 7 bases and J 3 bases, leaving 19 bases between the germline ends. CDR3 sequence (DNA): TGTGCCAGCAACCCTACTAGTTCCCAGAACTACAATGAGCAGTTCTTC. Protein: CASNPTSSQNYNEQFF.

The chain carries TRBV28 and TRBJ1-1, with a possible D match to TRBD1 (6 bases). Between the trimmed V and J ends, which lost 7 bases and 2 bases, there was a span of 17 bases. CDR1 is MDHEN, CDR2 SYDVKM, per germline. The CDR3 has 15 amino acids. The CDR3 is CASTKLGRGNTEAFF. The DNA of the CDR3 is TGTGCCAGCACCAAGCTCGGCAGGGGCAACACTGAAGCTTTCTTT.